There are many counts of the clone carrying this T cell receptor beta chain. The CDR3 sequence is 13 residues long. The germline CDR1 and CDR2 sequences are DFQATT and SNEGSKA (reference sequence). The V and J ends lost 4 bases and 2 bases, in that order; junction bases with no gene match: 1. The TCR beta CDR3 regions underwent amplification using RNA transcripts as the source. The primer set for the first-round RT-PCR of the TCR CDR3 was HTBI. One entry per CDR3 protein results from TCRdb running MiXCR on the multiplex PCR reads. Of 300,000 to 500,000 distinct CDR3 sequences listed, about an eighth were seen once; the top ten hold approximately 27%. The data are from a study of T cells in Graves' hyperthyroidism and ophthalmopathy. Disease lasting under 3 months, a NOSPECS grade of at least 4, and a Clinical Activity Score of at least 3 were features of the ophthalmopathy patients. Patients were excluded for uncontrolled infection, other autoimmune disease, pregnancy or lactation. Clinical symptoms, serum thyroxine, TRAb, thyroid ultrasound and orbital computed tomography established diagnosis. This sample holds PBMCs from under 11 ml fresh peripheral blood.

This chain connects TRBV20-1 to TRBJ1-3, with 8 bases fitting TRBD1. Sequenced: blood. This receptor was obtained from a man aged 50-60 years with Graves' ophthalmopathy. The CDR3 region is CSATGGPGNTIYF. DNA for the CDR3: TGCAGTGCTACAGGGGGCCCTGGAAACACCATATATTTT.